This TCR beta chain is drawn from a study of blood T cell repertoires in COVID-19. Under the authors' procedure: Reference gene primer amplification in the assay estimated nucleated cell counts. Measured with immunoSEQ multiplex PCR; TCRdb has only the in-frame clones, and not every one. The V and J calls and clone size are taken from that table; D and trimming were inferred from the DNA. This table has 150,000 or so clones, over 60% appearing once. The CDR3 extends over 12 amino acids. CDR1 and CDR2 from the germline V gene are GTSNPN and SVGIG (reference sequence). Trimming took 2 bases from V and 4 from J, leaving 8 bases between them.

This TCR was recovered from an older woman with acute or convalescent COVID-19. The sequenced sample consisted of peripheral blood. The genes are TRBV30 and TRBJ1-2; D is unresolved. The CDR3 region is CAWSTGLYGYTF. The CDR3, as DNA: TGTGCCTGGAGTACCGGTCTCTATGGCTACACCTTC.